The 18 T cell receptor beta chains below were found in one sample sequenced in a study of cytomegalovirus exposure and HLA in healthy donors. PCR used 60 Vbeta primers and 13 Jbeta primers. Assay used: immunoSEQ multiplex PCR; TCRdb lists only in-frame clones, some missing. The sample lists more than 90,000 clones, roughly 70% occurring once. Source material: PBMCs. These receptor sequences come from a woman in her 30s in good health and CMV-seronegative.

This sequence joins TRBV4-2 and TRBJ2-7; D possibly corresponds to TRBD1 (5 bases). With 1 base removed from V and 1 base from J, the gap between germline ends came to 14 bases. Per the germline V gene, CDR1 is LGHNA and CDR2 is YNFKEQ. This CDR3 is 16 amino acids long. The CDR3 coding sequence is TGTGCCAGCAGCCAAGTCGGTGGGGCCGGGTCCTACGAGCAGTACTTC. Translated, it gives CASSQVGGAGSYEQYF.

This clone was detected once. This chain uses TRBV7-2 with TRBJ2-7, with TRBD2 matching over 10 bases. There are 17 residues in the CDR3. The germline V gene encodes CDR1 SGHTA and CDR2 FQGNSA. The V gene end was trimmed by 0 bases and the J gene end by 7 bases; junction bases not matched to a gene: 12. CDR3 in amino acids: CASSLARLAGLSGEQYF. Written as DNA, the CDR3 is TGTGCCAGCAGCTTAGCGCGACTAGCGGGCCTGTCTGGGGAGCAGTACTTC.

The V gene is TRBV10-1, the J gene TRBJ2-6; TRBD1 matches 9 bases. This CDR3 is built from 16 residues. Per the germline V gene, CDR1 is WNHNN and CDR2 is SYGVQD (reference sequence). V was pared by 7 bases and J by 1 base, with 5 bases of the junction left unmatched. The CDR3, as DNA: TGCGCCAGCACCCCGGGACAGGGTTCTGGGGCCAACGTCCTGACTTTC. Residues: CASTPGQGSGANVLTF.

This clone was seen a few times. The chain uses TRBV6-1 and TRBJ1-1; D is unclear. The germline CDR1 and CDR2 sequences are MNHNS and SASEGT. Deletions cut 4 bases from V and 10 bases from J, with 25 bases between. This CDR3 contains 16 residues. As DNA, the CDR3 is TGTGCCAGCAGTGCATTTAGTTCTGGACTGCCCTCGGGAGCTTTCTTT. Its protein is CASSAFSSGLPSGAFF.

The V and J genes are TRBV2 and TRBJ1-2; 11 nucleotides line up with TRBD1. The germline gives CDR1 SNHLY, CDR2 FYNNEI. J was trimmed by 8 bases and V by 4 bases; bases with no gene match: 6. The CDR3 loop spans 14 amino acids. The chain's CDR3 is CASSGTGGALGYTF. CDR3 DNA sequence: TGTGCCAGCAGTGGGACAGGGGGCGCCTTAGGCTACACCTTC.

The chain combines TRBV5-1 with TRBJ2-5, with TRBD2 matching over 10 bases. Germline V gene sequence: CDR1 SGHRS, CDR2 YFSETQ. The CDR3 extends over 16 amino acids. Trimming cost V 4 bases and J 5 bases; bases outside gene matches: 11. In nucleotides, the CDR3 is TGCGCCAGCAGCCCCCTCCAGCGGGAGGGTTGGGAGACCCAGTACTTC. This gives the protein CASSPLQREGWETQYF.

The chain carries TRBV5-1 and TRBJ2-7; 7 positions match TRBD2. This CDR3 comprises 15 residues. Per the germline V gene, CDR1 is SGHRS and CDR2 is YFSETQ. V gave up 4 bases and J gave up 0 bases; unmatched junction bases: 7. CDR3 loop: CASSASRGSSYEQYF. In DNA form, the CDR3 reads TGCGCCAGCAGCGCTTCGCGCGGGAGCTCCTACGAGCAGTACTTC.

The V call is TRBV7-9, the J call TRBJ2-1, with 9 bases aligning to TRBD1. There are 16 residues in the CDR3. Germline CDR1 SEHNR, CDR2 FQNEAQ (reference sequence). Unmatched junction bases numbered 9, after V lost 5 bases and J lost 4 bases. The CDR3 reads CASSGPGQGGYNEQFF. The CDR3 DNA follows: TGTGCCAGCAGCGGTCCGGGACAGGGAGGGTACAATGAGCAGTTCTTC. Looking up the rest from reference TRBV7-9 and TRBJ2-1 gives the full variable domain: DTGVSQNPRHKITKRGQNVTFRCDPISEHNRLYWYRQTLGQGPEFLTYFQNEAQLEKSRLLSDRFSAERPKGSFSTLEIQRTEQGDSAMYLCASSGPGQGGYNEQFFGPGTRLTVL.

The V gene is TRBV7-2, the J gene TRBJ2-7, with D possibly matching TRBD2 (5 bases). Trimming took 4 bases from V and 6 from J, leaving 10 bases between them. This CDR3 contains 12 residues. CDR1 is SGHTA and CDR2 is FQGNSA in the germline V gene. The CDR3 DNA follows: TGTGCCAGCAGCTCCGCTAGCTCCGAGCAGTACTTC. Protein: CASSSASSEQYF. The whole variable domain, filled in from reference TRBV7-2 and TRBJ2-7, reads GAGVSQSPSNKVTEKGKDVELRCDPISGHTALYWYRQSLGQGLEFLIYFQGNSAPDKSGLPSDRFSAERTGGSVSTLTIQRTQQEDSAVYLCASSSASSEQYFGPGTRLTVT.

This clone was observed a handful of times. The chain has TRBV27 and TRBJ1-6; D is uncertain. The germline V and J ends were trimmed by 6 bases and 0 bases, with 9 bases remaining between them. The CDR3 extends over 15 amino acids. From germline, CDR1 is MNHEY and CDR2 SMNVEV (reference sequence). CDR3: CASSDFSSYNSPLHF. The CDR3 DNA reads TGTGCCAGCAGCGACTTCAGCTCCTATAATTCACCCCTCCACTTT.

This clone was seen once. This chain joins TRBV19 and TRBJ1-5; a weak D match, TRBD1 (5 bases). Between the trimmed V and J ends, which lost 3 bases and 5 bases, there was a span of 17 bases. Germline CDR1 LNHDA, CDR2 SQIVND (reference sequence). This CDR3 is built from 16 residues. The CDR3 spells CASSIKGSSGDQPQHF. CDR3 in DNA: TGTGCCAGTAGTATCAAGGGGAGTAGCGGAGATCAGCCCCAGCATTTT. Full variable domain (rest looked up from reference TRBV19 and TRBJ1-5): DGGITQSPKYLFRKEGQNVTLSCEQNLNHDAMYWYRQDPGQGLRLIYYSQIVNDFQKGDIAEGYSVSREKKESFPLTVTSAQKNPTAFYLCASSIKGSSGDQPQHFGDGTRLSIL.

This clone occurred a few times. The chain joins TRBV6-1 to TRBJ1-1, with 9 bases fitting TRBD1. This CDR3 region has 16 residues. The germline V gene has CDR1 MNHNS and CDR2 SASEGT. V lost 4 bases and J lost 1; bases outside the gene matches: 7. In DNA form, the CDR3 reads TGTGCCAGCAGTGGAAAAGGGACAGGGAAGAACACTGAAGCTTTCTTT. Translating it yields CASSGKGTGKNTEAFF.

Here the CDR3 reads CASSIGTAEETQYF. CDR3 bases: TGCGCCAGTTCAATTGGGACAGCCGAAGAGACCCAGTACTTC. The chain joins TRBV5-1 to TRBJ2-5, with TRBD1 matching 7 bases. The CDR3 is made up of 14 amino acids. Losses at the gene ends were 8 bases for V and 3 bases for J; bases not matched to a gene: 10. Germline loops: CDR1 SGHRS, CDR2 YFSETQ.

The chain carries TRBV2 and TRBJ1-5; 8 bases line up with TRBD1. Germline loops: CDR1 SNHLY, CDR2 FYNNEI. V dropped 6 bases and J dropped 1; count of bases not matched to a gene: 11. There are 17 residues in the CDR3. CDR3: CASSARRTGGSNQPQHF. DNA of the CDR3: TGTGCCAGCAGCGCAAGACGTACAGGGGGAAGCAATCAGCCCCAGCATTTT.

This chain links TRBV21-1 with TRBJ2-7; TRBD1, the table's D call, lacks a check against the DNA. TRBV21-1 is described as a pseudogene. This CDR3 comprises 12 residues. The CDR3 is CAGALAVYEQYF. The CDR3 DNA follows: TGTGCCGGGGCCCTGGCTGTCTACGAGCAGTACTTC.

This clone was seen a few times. The CDR3 bases are TGTGCCAGCAGCCAACCCCCCGGGACTAGCTCCTACGAGCAGTACTTC. Encoded protein: CASSQPPGTSSYEQYF. The rearrangement uses TRBV6-6 and TRBJ2-7, with TRBD2 identical over 8 bases. Germline CDR1 and CDR2: MNHNY and SVGAGI (reference sequence). V lost 6 bases and J lost 0; bases outside the gene matches: 10. The CDR3 has 16 amino acids.

The chain uses TRBV6-5 and TRBJ1-5; D unclear. Trimming left V 6 bases short and J 3 bases short, with 12 bases between. From germline, CDR1 is MNHEY and CDR2 SVGAGI. There are 14 residues in the CDR3. The CDR3 coding sequence is TGTGCCAGCAGCTCACCTCGGGACAATCAGCCCCAGCATTTT. Its protein product is CASSSPRDNQPQHF.

The rearrangement links TRBV6-1 to TRBJ1-3; D gene unclear. The ends were cut back, 4 bases at V and 2 bases at J, with 6 bases in the middle. This CDR3 spans 13 amino acids. Germline V gene lookup returns CDR1 MNHNS and CDR2 SASEGT. The DNA of the CDR3 is TGTGCCAGCAGTGTGGGCGCTGGAAACACCATATATTTT. Amino acids: CASSVGAGNTIYF.